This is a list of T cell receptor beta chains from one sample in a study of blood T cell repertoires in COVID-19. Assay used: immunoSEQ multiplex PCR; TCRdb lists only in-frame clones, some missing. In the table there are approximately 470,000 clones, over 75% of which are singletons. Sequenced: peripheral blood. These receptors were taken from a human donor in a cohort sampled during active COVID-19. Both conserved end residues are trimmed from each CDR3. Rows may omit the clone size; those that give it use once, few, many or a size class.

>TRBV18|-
ASSPTGGTGGPQH
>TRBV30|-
AWSVQRDSEAF
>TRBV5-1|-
ASSLALGANYGYT
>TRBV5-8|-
ASGKETGYGYT
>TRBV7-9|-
ASSLDSFYSGNTIY
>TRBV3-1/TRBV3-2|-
ASSRGRDSNTEAF
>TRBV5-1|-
ASSLQQGIHEQY
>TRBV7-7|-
ASSLGTSGRAQETQY
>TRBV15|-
ATSRGQGASPLH
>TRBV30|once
AWSVGGANYGYT
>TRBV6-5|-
ASSYSDSDDGFPLH
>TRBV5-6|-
ASSSDRGEQY
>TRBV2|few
ASQKTSGRALEQF
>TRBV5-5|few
ASSLGGLYEQY
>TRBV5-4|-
ASSPRYADTQY
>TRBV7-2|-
ASSPDSRASGYNEQF
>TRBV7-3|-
ASSLTRDPTHNEQF
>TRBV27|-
ASSLSPGRINTEAF
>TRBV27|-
ASTTNRNPLYGYT
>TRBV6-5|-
ASSRNYGYT
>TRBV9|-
ASSVVGGEVLSGANVLT
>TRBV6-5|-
AARGRTEAF
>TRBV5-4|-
ASSARDRGTYEQY
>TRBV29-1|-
SVGEETKRGTEAF
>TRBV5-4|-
ASSAGTSANYGYT
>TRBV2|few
ASRQGTSGRFWGEQF
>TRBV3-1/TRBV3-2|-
ASRSGTWDEQF
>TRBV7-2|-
ASSPRLAGESEQY
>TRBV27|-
ASCPRALSYNEQF
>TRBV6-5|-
ASSTSDRGFYEQY
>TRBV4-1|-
ASSQGPGQNYNEQF
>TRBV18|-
ASSPPGTSGRDLDEQY
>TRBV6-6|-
ASSPIPGERRRQY
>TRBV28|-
ASSLGTGGTEAF
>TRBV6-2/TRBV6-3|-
ASSSLATEKAYEQY
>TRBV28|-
ASSWTGLGNQPQH
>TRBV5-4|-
ASRRPGGDNEQF
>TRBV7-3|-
ASSSSAGVDRTQY
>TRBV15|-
ATSRVRSEAF
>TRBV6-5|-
ASSYSTSGFNEQF
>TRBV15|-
ATGLAQDTQY
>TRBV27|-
ASSLRGFTGELF
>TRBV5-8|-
ASSSGFGEKLF